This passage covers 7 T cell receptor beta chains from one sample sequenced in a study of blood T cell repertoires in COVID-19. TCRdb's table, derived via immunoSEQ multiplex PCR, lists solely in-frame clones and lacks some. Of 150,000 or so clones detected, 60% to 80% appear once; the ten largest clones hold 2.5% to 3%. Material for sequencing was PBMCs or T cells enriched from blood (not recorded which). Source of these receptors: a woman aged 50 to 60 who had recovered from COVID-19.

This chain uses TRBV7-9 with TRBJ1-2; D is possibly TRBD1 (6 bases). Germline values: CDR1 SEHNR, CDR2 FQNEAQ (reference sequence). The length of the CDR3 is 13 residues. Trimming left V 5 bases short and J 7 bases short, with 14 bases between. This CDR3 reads CASSQINRVGYTF. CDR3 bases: TGTGCCAGCAGCCAAATAAACAGGGTTGGCTACACCTTC.

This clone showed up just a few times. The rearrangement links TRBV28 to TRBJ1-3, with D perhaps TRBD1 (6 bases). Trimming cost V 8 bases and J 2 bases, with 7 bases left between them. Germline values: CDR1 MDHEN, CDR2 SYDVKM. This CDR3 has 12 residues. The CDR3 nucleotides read TGTGCCAGCGGACAGACTGGAAACACCATATATTTT. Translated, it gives CASGQTGNTIYF.

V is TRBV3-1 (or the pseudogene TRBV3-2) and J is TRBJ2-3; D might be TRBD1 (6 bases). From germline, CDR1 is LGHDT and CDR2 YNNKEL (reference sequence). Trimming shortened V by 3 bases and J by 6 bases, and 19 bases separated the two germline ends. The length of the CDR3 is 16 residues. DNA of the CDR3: TGTGCCAGCAGCCAGAGGGGGTCGCTGTCTCGGGATACGCAGTATTTT. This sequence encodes CASSQRGSLSRDTQYF.

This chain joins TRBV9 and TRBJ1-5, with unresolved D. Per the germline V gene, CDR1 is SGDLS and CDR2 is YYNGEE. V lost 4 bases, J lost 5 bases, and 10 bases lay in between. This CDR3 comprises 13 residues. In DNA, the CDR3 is TGTGCCAGCAGCCCCCGCGGGGATCAGCCCCAGCATTTT. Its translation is CASSPRGDQPQHF.

CDR3 in amino acids: CASSRTDNSPLHF. The CDR3 DNA follows: TGTGCCAGCAGTCGGACAGATAATTCACCCCTCCACTTT. The chain has TRBV6-5 and TRBJ1-6; possible D gene TRBD1, 6 bases. This CDR3 has 13 residues. The germline V and J ends were trimmed by 5 bases and 5 bases, with 7 bases remaining between them. Looked up from germline, CDR1 is MNHEY and CDR2 is SVGAGI.

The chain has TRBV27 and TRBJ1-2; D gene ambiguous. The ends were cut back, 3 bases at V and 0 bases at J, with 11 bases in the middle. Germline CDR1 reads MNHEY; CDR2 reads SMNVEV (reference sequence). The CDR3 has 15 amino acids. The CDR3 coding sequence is TGTGCCAGCAGTTTTCTTCCCTTCTCTAACTATGGCTACACCTTC. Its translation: CASSFLPFSNYGYTF.

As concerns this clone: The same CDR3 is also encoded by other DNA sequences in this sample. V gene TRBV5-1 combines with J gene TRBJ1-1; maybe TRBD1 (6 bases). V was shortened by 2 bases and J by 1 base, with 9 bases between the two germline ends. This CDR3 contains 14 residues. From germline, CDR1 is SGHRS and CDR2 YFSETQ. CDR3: CASSLGQPNTEAFF. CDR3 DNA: TGCGCCAGCAGCTTAGGACAGCCGAACACTGAAGCTTTCTTT.